This is a list of T cell receptor beta chains from one sample in a study of response to subunit inactivated influenza vaccine. TCRdb re-analysed the RT-PCR reads in MiXCR, keeping a single row per CDR3 protein. The sample holds roughly 500,000 distinct CDR3 sequences, 15% to 20% seen once. The sample was CD4+ T cells sorted from PBMCs, taken roughly 24 months after vaccination. These receptors were taken from a man aged 45 to 70 who received an inactivated influenza vaccine. The CDR3 runs from the conserved cysteine through the conserved F or W. D genes are given only for firm matches. Size tells how often a clone was seen (once, few, many) or the class of an expanded clone, and some rows leave it out.

TRBD2	TRBJ2-1	TRBV6-1	few	CASRLAVYNEQFF	TGTGCCAGCAGACTAGCGGTTTACAATGAGCAGTTCTTC
-	TRBJ2-5	TRBV24-1	-	CATSDLVTKETQYF	TGTGCCACCAGTGATTTGGTGACGAAAGAGACCCAGTACTTC
-	TRBJ1-5	TRBV20-1	few	CSASAGIGQGFHPQHF	TGCAGTGCTAGCGCGGGGATAGGGCAGGGGTTCCATCCCCAGCATTTT
-	TRBJ1-4	TRBV6-2/TRBV6-3	-	CASTWRFNEKLFF	TGTGCCAGCACGTGGCGGTTCAATGAAAAACTGTTTTTT
TRBD1	TRBJ2-4	TRBV29-1	few	CSGSGGENIQYF	TGCAGCGGATCAGGGGGAGAAAACATTCAGTACTTC
-	TRBJ2-7	TRBV9	-	CASSVGPKWGDEQYF	TGTGCCAGCAGCGTAGGCCCAAAGTGGGGCGACGAGCAGTACTTC
-	TRBJ2-3	TRBV24-1	few	CATSDFRRTDTQYF	TGTGCCACCAGTGATTTCCGGCGCACAGATACGCAGTATTTT
-	TRBJ2-5	TRBV10-3	many	CAISESLWTQYF	TGTGCCATCAGTGAGTCCCTGTGGACCCAGTACTTC
-	TRBJ1-1	TRBV20-1	-	CSAAGLMNTEAFF	TGCAGTGCTGCAGGGTTGATGAACACTGAAGCTTTCTTT
-	TRBJ1-6	TRBV10-3	-	CAITSQGGSPLHF	TGTGCCATCACTTCCCAGGGTGGTTCACCCCTCCACTTT
TRBD1	TRBJ2-2	TRBV25-1	few	CASRDRGSYTGELFF	TGTGCCAGCAGGGACAGGGGTTCCTACACCGGGGAGCTGTTTTTT
TRBD1	TRBJ2-1	TRBV5-6	-	CASSRDRGGEQFF	TGTGCCAGCAGCCGCGACAGGGGTGGTGAGCAGTTCTTC
-	TRBJ1-1	TRBV7-9	-	CASSLAGGGLDTEAFF	TGTGCCAGCAGCTTAGCGGGAGGAGGATTGGACACTGAAGCTTTCTTT
-	TRBJ2-5	TRBV4-2	few	CASSRDISGMWETQYF	TGTGCCAGCAGCCGTGACATTAGCGGTATGTGGGAGACCCAGTACTTC
TRBD2	TRBJ2-1	TRBV28	-	CASSALAGVNEQFF	TGTGCCAGCTCCGCGCTAGCGGGAGTTAATGAGCAGTTCTTC
-	TRBJ1-3	TRBV29-1	few	CSPRTRGNTIYF	TGCAGCCCTCGGACCCGGGGAAACACCATATATTTT
-	TRBJ2-2	TRBV4-3	-	CASSHSAGASTGELFF	TGCGCCAGCAGCCACAGTGCAGGCGCCAGCACCGGGGAGCTGTTTTTT
-	TRBJ2-5	TRBV3-1	few	CASRTRGPGETQYF	TGTGCCAGCCGGACCCGGGGGCCAGGAGAGACCCAGTACTTC
-	TRBJ2-1	TRBV24-1	few	CATSGASRGAHNEQFF	TGTGCCACCAGTGGGGCCAGCAGAGGGGCCCACAATGAGCAGTTCTTC
-	TRBJ2-5	TRBV10-3	few	CAIMGGGQETQYF	TGTGCCATCATGGGAGGGGGACAAGAGACCCAGTACTTC
TRBD2	TRBJ2-1	TRBV10-3	-	CAISGQASGASSYNEQFF	TGTGCCATCAGTGGCCAGGCTAGCGGCGCCAGCTCCTACAATGAGCAGTTCTTC
TRBD2	TRBJ2-3	TRBV7-8	many	CASSSSPGLAAQYF	TGTGCCAGCAGCTCCAGTCCGGGACTAGCGGCGCAGTATTTT
TRBD1	TRBJ2-2	TRBV6-2/TRBV6-3	-	CASSTQGITGELFF	TGTGCCAGCAGTACACAGGGGATCACCGGGGAGCTGTTTTTT
-	TRBJ2-3	TRBV15	many	CATTLDRTSTDTQYF	TGTGCCACCACCCTAGACAGAACCAGCACAGATACGCAGTATTTT
-	TRBJ2-3	TRBV12-3/TRBV12-4	many	CASSTLADTQYF	TGTGCCAGCAGCACCCTTGCGGATACGCAGTATTTT
-	TRBJ2-7	TRBV7-3	-	CASDRYLGSEQYF	TGTGCCAGCGATCGGTATTTGGGTTCCGAGCAGTACTTC
TRBD1	TRBJ2-1	TRBV11-2	-	CASSLDMRQGRIYNEQFF	TGTGCCAGCAGCTTAGACATGAGACAGGGTCGGATATACAATGAGCAGTTCTTC
-	TRBJ2-5	TRBV4-3	many	CASSQADGGTQYF	TGCGCCAGCAGCCAAGCAGACGGCGGAACCCAGTACTTC
TRBD1	TRBJ1-5	TRBV20-1	few	CSARVSWTGGVVSQPQHF	TGCAGTGCTAGAGTGAGTTGGACAGGGGGAGTAGTAAGTCAGCCCCAGCATTTT
TRBD2	TRBJ2-1	TRBV6-4	few	CATSSGPWDNEQFF	TGTGCCACTTCTAGCGGGCCCTGGGACAATGAGCAGTTCTTC
TRBD1	TRBJ1-5	TRBV6-1	-	CATTGGDSNQPQHF	TGTGCCACCACAGGGGGGGATAGCAATCAGCCCCAGCATTTT
-	TRBJ2-2	TRBV5-1	-	CASSLAVWAENTGELFF	TGCGCCAGCAGCTTGGCCGTTTGGGCAGAAAACACCGGGGAGCTGTTTTTT
TRBD1	TRBJ1-1	TRBV29-1	-	CSVGGRTGLTEAFF	TGCAGCGTTGGGGGGAGGACAGGGCTCACTGAAGCTTTCTTT
-	TRBJ2-1	TRBV10-3	-	CAISVSASPANEQFF	TGTGCCATCAGTGTGAGCGCCTCCCCGGCCAATGAGCAGTTCTTC
TRBD2	TRBJ2-1	TRBV6-2/TRBV6-3	few	CASRKASGGAYNEQFF	TGTGCCAGCAGGAAAGCCAGCGGGGGGGCCTACAATGAGCAGTTCTTC
TRBD2	TRBJ2-5	TRBV12-3/TRBV12-4	many	CASLALGGEETQYF	TGTGCCAGCCTTGCCCTGGGGGGGGAAGAGACCCAGTACTTC
-	TRBJ1-2	TRBV12-3/TRBV12-4	-	CASSSYSPLGYTF	TGTGCCAGCAGTTCCTACAGTCCCTTGGGCTACACCTTC